This record looks at one TCR beta chain sequence and its context. Patients had newly diagnosed, untreated stage II-IVA oral cavity squamous cell carcinoma. PBMCs were not maintained or expanded in culture before analysis. This entry belongs to a study of neoadjuvant anti-PD-1 for oral cavity cancer. Overall study context: Patients without progression got a fourth dose around day 43.

PBMC libraries mostly used around 460 ng of input genomic DNA, with six replicates per sample. Clones were read by immunoSEQ multiplex PCR, and TCRdb kept only the in-frame ones, dropping some. The sample lists tens of thousands of clones; 70% to 85% were seen once. The receptor's source is a person between 40 and 79 years old with oral cavity squamous cell carcinoma. The sample in question was PBMCs, obtained before nivolumab (anti-PD-1) treatment.

The CDR3 nucleotides read TGTGCCAGCTCACCACCAGGGCTCGTCTCTGGAAACACCATATATTTT. It encodes CASSPPGLVSGNTIYF. The chain combines TRBV18 with TRBJ1-3, with D hard to call. The germline gives CDR1 KGHSH, CDR2 LQKENI. V was pared by 0 bases and J by 0 bases, with 9 bases between. The CDR3 is made up of 16 amino acids.